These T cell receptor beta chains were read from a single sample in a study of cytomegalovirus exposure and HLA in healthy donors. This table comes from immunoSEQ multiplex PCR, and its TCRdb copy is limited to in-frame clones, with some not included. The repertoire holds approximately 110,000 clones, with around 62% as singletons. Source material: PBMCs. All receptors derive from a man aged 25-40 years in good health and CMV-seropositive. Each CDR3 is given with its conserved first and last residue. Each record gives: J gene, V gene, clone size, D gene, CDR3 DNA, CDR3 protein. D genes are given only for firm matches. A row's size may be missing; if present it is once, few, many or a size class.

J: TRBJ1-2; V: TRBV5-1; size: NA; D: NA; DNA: TGCGCCAGCACAGACCCCAACGACAGGATGAAGGGCTACACCTTC; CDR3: CASTDPNDRMKGYTF
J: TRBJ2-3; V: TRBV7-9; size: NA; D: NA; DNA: TGTGCCAGCAGCTTATATAGCACAGATACGCAGTATTTT; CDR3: CASSLYSTDTQYF
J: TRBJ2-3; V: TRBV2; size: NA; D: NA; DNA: TGTGCCAGCCAGACTAACACGGGGATAGATACGCAGTATTTT; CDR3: CASQTNTGIDTQYF
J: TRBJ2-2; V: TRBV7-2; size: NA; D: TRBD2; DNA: TGTGCCAGCAGACAGTTGGCGGGGGGGCACAGCGGGGAGCTGTTTTTT; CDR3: CASRQLAGGHSGELFF
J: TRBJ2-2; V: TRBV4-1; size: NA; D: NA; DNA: TGCGCCAGCAGCTTCGGGACACCTAACACCGGGGAGCTGTTTTTT; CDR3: CASSFGTPNTGELFF
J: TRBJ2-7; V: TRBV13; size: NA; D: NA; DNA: TGTGCCAGCAGCTTAACAGCTCCCTACGAGCAGTACTTC; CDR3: CASSLTAPYEQYF
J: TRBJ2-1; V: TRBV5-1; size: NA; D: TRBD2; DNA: TGCGCCAGCAGCTTATCTCGCGGGGGATTAATGAATGAGCAGTTCTTC; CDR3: CASSLSRGGLMNEQFF
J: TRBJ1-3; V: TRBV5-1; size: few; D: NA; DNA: TGCGCCAGCAGCTTGGTGGCGGGCTCTGGAAACACCATATATTTT; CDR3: CASSLVAGSGNTIYF
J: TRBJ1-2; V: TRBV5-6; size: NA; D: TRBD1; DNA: TGTGCCAGCAGCTTCGACAGGGAAGAAGGCTACACCTTC; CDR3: CASSFDREEGYTF
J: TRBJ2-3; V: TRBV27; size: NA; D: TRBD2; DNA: TGTGCCAGCAGTTTTTTAGCGGGGAGCACAGATACGCAGTATTTT; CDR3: CASSFLAGSTDTQYF
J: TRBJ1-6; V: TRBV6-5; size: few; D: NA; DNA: TGTGCCAGCAGCCCGGTCTATAATTCACCCCTCCACTTT; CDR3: CASSPVYNSPLHF
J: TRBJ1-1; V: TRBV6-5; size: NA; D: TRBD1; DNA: TGTGCCAGCAGGCCGGGACAGGGGGCTGAAGCTTTCTTT; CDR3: CASRPGQGAEAFF
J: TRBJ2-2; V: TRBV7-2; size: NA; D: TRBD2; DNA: TGTGCCAGCAGCTTAGACTTAGCGGGGTCGACCGGGGAGCTGTTTTTT; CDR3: CASSLDLAGSTGELFF
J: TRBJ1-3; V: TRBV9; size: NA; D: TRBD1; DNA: TGTGCCAGCAGCGTAGGGGCAGGGGGCCGGGGAAACACCATATATTTT; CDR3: CASSVGAGGRGNTIYF
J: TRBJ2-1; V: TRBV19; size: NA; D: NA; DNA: TGTGCCAGTAGAACAGGGAGCGATGAGCAGTTCTTC; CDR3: CASRTGSDEQFF
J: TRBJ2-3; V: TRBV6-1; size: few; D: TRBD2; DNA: TGTGCCAGCAGTGCCGTAGCGGGGGAGCTCACAGATACGCAGTATTTT; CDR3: CASSAVAGELTDTQYF
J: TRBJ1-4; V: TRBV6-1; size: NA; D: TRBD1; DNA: TGTGCCAGCAGTTCTCAGGGGGTTACCGAAAAACTGTTTTTT; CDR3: CASSSQGVTEKLFF
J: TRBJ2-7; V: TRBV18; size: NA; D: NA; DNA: TGTGCCAGCTCACCCCGACAGCAGACCTACGAGCAGTACTTC; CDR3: CASSPRQQTYEQYF